Below are 13 T cell receptor beta chains sequenced from a single sample in a study of T cells in Graves' hyperthyroidism and ophthalmopathy. RNA transcripts gave rise to amplified TCR beta CDR3 regions. TCR CDR3 regions were first amplified by RT-PCR with HTBI primers. Using its own MiXCR run on the multiplex PCR reads, TCRdb lists one record per CDR3 protein. The repertoire has about 180,000 distinct CDR3 sequences, about a tenth of them found once; the top ten carry around 20%. Sequencing was carried out using blood. These receptors were obtained from a woman aged 18-29 years with Graves' hyperthyroidism that later progressed to Graves' ophthalmopathy.

This clonotype was counted at least ten times. The CDR3 region has the DNA TGTGCCAGCAGCTTAGAGGTGAAGAACACTGAAGCTTTCTTT. This sequence encodes CASSLEVKNTEAFF. The chain is built from TRBV7-9 and TRBJ1-1; D is undetermined. Germline V gene lookup returns CDR1 SEHNR and CDR2 FQNEAQ (reference sequence). The CDR3 sequence is 14 residues long. Between the trimmed V and J ends, which lost 1 base and 1 base, there was a span of 7 bases.

This clonotype has a count of ten or more. The chain combines TRBV27 with TRBJ1-2, with D unresolved. Germline V lookup: CDR1 MNHEY, CDR2 SMNVEV (reference sequence). The length of the CDR3 is 14 residues. V was pared by 9 bases and J by 4 bases, with 18 bases between. The CDR3 reads CASWAGGIFYGYTF. The CDR3, as DNA: TGTGCCAGTTGGGCGGGCGGAATCTTCTATGGCTACACCTTC.

This clonotype has more than one count but fewer than ten. The rearrangement joins TRBV5-4 to TRBJ2-7; tentatively, D is TRBD1 (5 bases). The CDR3 covers 15 residues. The ends were cut back, 0 bases at V and 3 bases at J, with 13 bases in the middle. Germline V CDR1 and CDR2: SGHNT, YYREEE (reference sequence). CDR3 residues: CASSLEQDRSYEQYF. The CDR3 coding sequence is TGTGCCAGCAGCTTGGAACAGGATCGGAGCTACGAGCAGTACTTC.

The gene calls are TRBV29-1 and TRBJ1-5; D remains unclear. This CDR3 contains 12 residues. V was cut by 4 bases and J by 3 bases, with 7 bases left in between. Germline V gene lookup returns CDR1 SQVTM and CDR2 ANQGSEA. Here the CDR3 reads CSVGDPNQPQHF. CDR3 coding DNA: TGCAGCGTTGGGGATCCCAATCAGCCCCAGCATTTT. Full variable domain (missing parts from reference TRBV29-1 and TRBJ1-5): SAVISQKPSRDICQRGTSLTIQCQVDSQVTMMFWYRQQPGQSLTLIATANQGSEATYESGFVIDKFPISRPNLTFSTLTVSNMSPEDSSIYLCSVGDPNQPQHFGDGTRLSIL.

This clonotype has a count of ten or more. This chain uses TRBV3-1 with TRBJ2-3, with no clear D. The V and J ends lost 5 bases and 0 bases respectively, with 9 bases between them. The germline V gene has CDR1 LGHDT and CDR2 YNNKEL (reference sequence). This CDR3 comprises 14 residues. The CDR3 reads CASSTSSSTDTQYF. In DNA form, the CDR3 reads TGTGCCAGCAGCACCTCATCTAGCACAGATACGCAGTATTTT.

The V gene is TRBV9, the J gene TRBJ1-3; D is perhaps TRBD1 (6 bases). The V end was cut by 0 bases, the J end by 2 bases, with 9 bases between. Per germline, CDR1 SGDLS and CDR2 YYNGEE. This CDR3 is built from 15 residues. CDR3 region: CASSVADSPGNTIYF. The DNA for the CDR3 is TGTGCCAGCAGCGTAGCGGACAGTCCTGGAAACACCATATATTTT.

V gene TRBV12-3 or TRBV12-4 combines with J gene TRBJ2-3; D perhaps matches TRBD2 (5 bases). Trimming took off 8 bases at V and 2 bases at J, with 11 bases between the two ends. The CDR3 sequence is 13 residues long. The CDR3 sequence: CASELDPTDTQYF. The CDR3 coding sequence is TGTGCCAGCGAACTAGACCCCACAGATACGCAGTATTTT.

This clonotype occurred a few times. The chain has TRBV9 and TRBJ2-7, with 8 bases fitting TRBD1. The germline V gene encodes CDR1 SGDLS and CDR2 YYNGEE. This CDR3 has 14 amino acids. V lost 2 bases to trimming and J lost 3 bases; unmatched junction nucleotides: 4. The CDR3 reads CASSVGTGVYEQYF. The CDR3 nucleotides read TGTGCCAGCAGCGTGGGGACAGGTGTCTACGAGCAGTACTTC. Using reference TRBV9 and TRBJ2-7 for the parts outside the CDR3, the full variable domain is DSGVTQTPKHLITATGQRVTLRCSPRSGDLSVYWYQQSLDQGLQFLIQYYNGEERAKGNILERFSAQQFPDLHSELNLSSLELGDSALYFCASSVGTGVYEQYFGPGTRLTVT.

This clonotype was seen ten or more times. The genes are TRBV2 and TRBJ1-2; D is uncertain. Trimming removed 8 bases from V and 1 base from J, with 8 bases in between. The germline CDR1 and CDR2 sequences are SNHLY and FYNNEI. This CDR3 spans 12 amino acids. The CDR3 DNA follows: TGTGCCAGCGAGCCCCATAACTATGGCTACACCTTC. Translating gives CASEPHNYGYTF.

This clonotype has just a few counts. The J gene is TRBJ2-1, the V gene TRBV7-9; 8 bases map to TRBD1. Trimming at V came to 3 bases and at J to 3 bases, leaving 10 bases not matched to a gene. The CDR3 loop spans 17 amino acids. CDR1 SEHNR and CDR2 FQNEAQ come from the germline V gene (reference sequence). The CDR3, as DNA: TGTGCCAGCAGCTTGCCGAAGCTCGGACAGGGCTACAATGAGCAGTTCTTC. As protein: CASSLPKLGQGYNEQFF.

This clonotype was seen more than once but under ten times. This sequence may be a read error, since a much larger clone differs from it by one base. CDR3 sequence (DNA): TGCAGTGCTAGACACAGGGCCACTGGAGCTTTCTTT. Amino acid sequence: CSARHRATGAFF. The chain links TRBV20-1 to TRBJ1-1, with a weak D call TRBD1 (6 bases). Germline-derived CDR1 and CDR2 are DFQATT and SNEGSKA (reference sequence). There are 12 residues in the CDR3.

This clonotype was recorded many times. This chain uses TRBV9 with TRBJ2-7; perhaps TRBD1 as D (6 bases). Germline assignment: CDR1 SGDLS and CDR2 YYNGEE. CDR3 length: 14 residues. V was clipped by 2 bases and J by 2 bases, with 11 bases between them. For the CDR3, the DNA is TGTGCCAGCAGCGTGGACAGTTCGGCCTACGAGCAGTACTTC. This encodes CASSVDSSAYEQYF.

The genes are TRBV6-9 and TRBJ2-3, with TRBD2 matching over 8 bases. There are 15 residues in the CDR3. Per germline, CDR1 MNHGY and CDR2 SVAAGI. The ends lost 5 bases at V and 6 bases at J; junction bases unmatched: 10. As DNA, the CDR3 is TGTGCCAGCAGTGACTCAGCGGGAGCGGCGGATACGCAGTATTTT. It encodes CASSDSAGAADTQYF.